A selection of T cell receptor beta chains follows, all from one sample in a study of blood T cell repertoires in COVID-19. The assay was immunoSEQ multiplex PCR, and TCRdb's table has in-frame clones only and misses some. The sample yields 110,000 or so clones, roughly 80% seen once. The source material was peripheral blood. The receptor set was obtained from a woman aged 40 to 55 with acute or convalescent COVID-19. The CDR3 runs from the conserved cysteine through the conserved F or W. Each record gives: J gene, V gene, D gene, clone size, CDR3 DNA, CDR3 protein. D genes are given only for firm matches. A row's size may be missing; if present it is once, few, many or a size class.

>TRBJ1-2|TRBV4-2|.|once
TGTGCCAGCAGCCTTAGGGGGTCCGACTATGGCTACACCTTC
CASSLRGSDYGYTF
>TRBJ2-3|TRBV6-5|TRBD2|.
TGTGCCAGCAGTCCGGGACTAGCGGCCACAGATACGCAGTATTTT
CASSPGLAATDTQYF
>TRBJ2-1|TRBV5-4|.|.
TGTGCCAGCAGCCGGAACGCCGGGACTGACAATGAGCAGTTCTTC
CASSRNAGTDNEQFF
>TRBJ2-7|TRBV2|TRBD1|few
TGTGCCAGCAGGGGGACAGAATGGTCCTCCGAGCAGTACTTC
CASRGTEWSSEQYF
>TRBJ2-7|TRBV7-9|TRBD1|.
TGTGCCAGCAGTTCCGGGGACAGGGGCTACGAGCAGTACTTC
CASSSGDRGYEQYF
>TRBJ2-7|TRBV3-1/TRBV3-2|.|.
TGTGCCAGCAGCCGGGCCCACGAGCAGTACTTC
CASSRAHEQYF
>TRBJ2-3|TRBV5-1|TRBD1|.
TGCGCCAGCAGCCCGGACAGGGGGATTGGGACAGATACGCAGTATTTT
CASSPDRGIGTDTQYF
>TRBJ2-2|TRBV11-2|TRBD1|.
TGTGCCAGCAGCTTAGTCAGGGGGCGCACCGGGGAGCTGTTTTTT
CASSLVRGRTGELFF
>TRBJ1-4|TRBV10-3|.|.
TGTGCCATCAGTCGGACAGAGGGGGATGAAAAACTGTTTTTT
CAISRTEGDEKLFF
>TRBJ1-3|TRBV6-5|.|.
TGTGCCAGCAGTTACTCGAGGAAGTCTGGAAACACCATATATTTT
CASSYSRKSGNTIYF
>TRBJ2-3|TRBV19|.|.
TGTGCCAGTGGCTTTCCTAGCACAGATACGCAGTATTTT
CASGFPSTDTQYF
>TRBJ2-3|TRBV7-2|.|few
TGTGCCAGCAGATGGAGGGGAAGCACAGATACGCAGTATTTT
CASRWRGSTDTQYF
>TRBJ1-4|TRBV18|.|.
TGTGCCAGCTCCGCGGTGGGAGGGAGGAGTGAAAAACTGTTTTTT
CASSAVGGRSEKLFF
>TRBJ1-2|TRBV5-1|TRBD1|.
TGCGCCAGCAGCGCCCAGGGACAGGGAACAAACTATGGCTACACCTTC
CASSAQGQGTNYGYTF
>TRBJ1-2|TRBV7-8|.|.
TGTGCCAGCAGATCCACCGACGGGGGCTACACCTTC
CASRSTDGGYTF
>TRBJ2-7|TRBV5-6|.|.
TGTGCCAGCAGCTTGGTGGACAGTACCTACGAGCAGTACTTC
CASSLVDSTYEQYF
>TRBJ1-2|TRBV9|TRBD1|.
TGTGCCAGCAGCGTAGGTGGACAGGGGTACTATGGCTACACCTTC
CASSVGGQGYYGYTF
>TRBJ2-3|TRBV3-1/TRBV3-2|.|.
TGTGCCAGCAGCCAATTCGGGGGTAATTTCGGCACAGATACGCAGTATTTT
CASSQFGGNFGTDTQYF
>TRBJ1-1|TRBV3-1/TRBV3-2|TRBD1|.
TGTGCCAGCAGCCAAAACGGATTGCGGTCAGGGGGAGCTTTCTTT
CASSQNGLRSGGAFF
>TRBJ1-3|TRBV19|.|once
TGTGCCAGTAGTCGGGGGGTCGCTGGAAACACCATATATTTT
CASSRGVAGNTIYF
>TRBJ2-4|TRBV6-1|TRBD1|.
TGTGCCAGCAGTGAAGGAGGGACAGGGAAAAACATTCAGTACTTC
CASSEGGTGKNIQYF
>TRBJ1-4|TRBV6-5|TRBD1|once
TGTGCCAGCAGTTTCACCCAGGGGGGAGGCGAAAAACTGTTTTTT
CASSFTQGGGEKLFF
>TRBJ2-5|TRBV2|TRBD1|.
TGTGCCAGCAGGGGACAGGGGAAACAAGAGACCCAGTACTTC
CASRGQGKQETQYF
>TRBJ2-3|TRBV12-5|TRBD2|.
TGTGCTAGTGGTTTGGTACCAGCGGGGGGGAGAACAGATACGCAGTATTTT
CASGLVPAGGRTDTQYF
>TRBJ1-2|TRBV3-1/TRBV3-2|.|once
TGTGCCAGCAGCCAAGCGAGATCCGTCTATGGCTACACCTTC
CASSQARSVYGYTF
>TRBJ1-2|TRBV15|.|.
TGTGCCACCAGCAGAGATACTTGGCTTTGGGAGGGAACTAACTATGGCTACACCTTC
CATSRDTWLWEGTNYGYTF
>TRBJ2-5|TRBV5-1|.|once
TGCGCCAGCACCCTACAGGGAAGGTCAGAGACCCAGTACTTC
CASTLQGRSETQYF
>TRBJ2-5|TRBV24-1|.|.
TGTGCCACCAGTGACAGGGGGGACGGAAAAGAGACCCAGTACTTC
CATSDRGDGKETQYF
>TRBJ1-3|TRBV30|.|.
TGTGCCTGCTCCCAGGGGAAATCTGGAAACACCATATATTTT
CACSQGKSGNTIYF
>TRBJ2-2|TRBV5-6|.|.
TGTGCCAGCAACTCCCCCGGAGGGGACACCGGGGAGCTGTTTTTT
CASNSPGGDTGELFF
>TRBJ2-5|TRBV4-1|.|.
TGCGCCAGCAGCTCCACCGGCTCTGAGGGCGGAGAGACCCAGTACTTC
CASSSTGSEGGETQYF
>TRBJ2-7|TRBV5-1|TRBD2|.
TGCGCCAGCATAAGGGAACCCGGGACTAGGTTACACGAGCAGTACTTC
CASIREPGTRLHEQYF
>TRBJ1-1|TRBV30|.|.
TGTGCCTGGAGGCGTACAGGGCACACTGAAGCTTTCTTT
CAWRRTGHTEAFF
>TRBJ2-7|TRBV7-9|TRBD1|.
TGTGCCAGCAGCGGATACACAGGGGCCGAGCAGTACTTC
CASSGYTGAEQYF
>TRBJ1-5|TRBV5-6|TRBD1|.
TGTGCCAGCGCCGCAGGGGGCGCGGGTCAGCCCCAGCATTTT
CASAAGGAGQPQHF
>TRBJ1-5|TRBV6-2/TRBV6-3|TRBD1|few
TGTGCCAGCAGCAGACAGGGGACCCAGCATTTT
CASSRQGTQHF
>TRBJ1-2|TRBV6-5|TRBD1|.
TGTGCCAGCAGTTGGGACAGTGGAAAAAACTATGGCTACACCTTC
CASSWDSGKNYGYTF
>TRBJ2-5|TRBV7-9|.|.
TGTGCCAGCAGCTTAACCCTAGAGGCCCAGTACTTC
CASSLTLEAQYF
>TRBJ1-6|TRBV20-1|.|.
TGCAGTGCTAGTCCAGAGGGGGATTCACCCCTCCACTTT
CSASPEGDSPLHF
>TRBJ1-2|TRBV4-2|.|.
TGTGCCAGCAGCCAAGCGACGGGGGGGCGGGATGGCTACACCTTC
CASSQATGGRDGYTF
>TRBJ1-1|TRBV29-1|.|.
TGCAGCGTTGACGGAGGGACTGAAGCTTTCTTT
CSVDGGTEAFF
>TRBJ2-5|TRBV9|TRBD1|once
TGTGCCAGCAGCGCGGGACAGGGAAAAGAGACCCAGTACTTC
CASSAGQGKETQYF
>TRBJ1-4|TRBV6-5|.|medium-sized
TGTGCCAGCAGTTATCAGGGGACTAATGAAAAACTGTTTTTT
CASSYQGTNEKLFF
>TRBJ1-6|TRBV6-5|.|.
TGTGCCAGCAGGACCAAGGCGGGTTCACCCCTCCACTTT
CASRTKAGSPLHF
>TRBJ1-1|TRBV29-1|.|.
TGCAGCGTCTCCCAGGGCACTGAAGCTTTCTTT
CSVSQGTEAFF
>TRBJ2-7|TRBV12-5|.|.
TGTGCTAGTGGTTCATATGGGAGCGAGCAGTACTTC
CASGSYGSEQYF
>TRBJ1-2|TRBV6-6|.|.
TGTGCCAGCAGTTTCACCCGGACAGACTATGGCTACACCTTC
CASSFTRTDYGYTF
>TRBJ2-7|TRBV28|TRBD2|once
TGTGCCAGCAGCTACTTTAATCACCCCCGGGGGGGCAGGTACTACGAGCAGTACTTC
CASSYFNHPRGGRYYEQYF
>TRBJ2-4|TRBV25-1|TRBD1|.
TGTGCCAGCAGTGCCCAGGACAGGCTGGGGGCCAAAAACATTCAGTACTTC
CASSAQDRLGAKNIQYF
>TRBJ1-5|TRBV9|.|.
TGTGCCAGCAGCGTGAGCGGGATGAATCAGCCCCAGCATTTT
CASSVSGMNQPQHF
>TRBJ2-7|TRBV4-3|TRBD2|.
TGCGCCAGCAGCCAAGGTCTAGCGGGGCGCCCCTACGAGCAGTACTTC
CASSQGLAGRPYEQYF
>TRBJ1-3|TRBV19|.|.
TGTGCCAGTAGTATCGATTCCAGGAGAAACACCATATATTTT
CASSIDSRRNTIYF
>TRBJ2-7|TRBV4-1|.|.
TGCGCCAGCAGCTTGAGCCAGGTGGCCTACGAGCAGTACTTC
CASSLSQVAYEQYF
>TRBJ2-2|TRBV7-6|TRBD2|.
TGTGCCAGCAGCCCGGGACTAGTAAACACCGGGGAGCTGTTTTTT
CASSPGLVNTGELFF